These 17 T cell receptor beta chains were all obtained from the same sample, sequenced in a study of blood T cell repertoires in COVID-19. Clones were read by immunoSEQ multiplex PCR, and TCRdb kept only the in-frame ones, dropping some. The repertoire holds roughly 100,000 clones, with 60% to 85% as singletons. Sample: peripheral blood. The receptors shown here come from an elderly woman with acute or convalescent COVID-19.

The gene calls are TRBV6-2 or TRBV6-3 and TRBJ2-6, with D possibly matching TRBD1 (5 bases). The CDR3 sequence is 15 residues long. Germline CDR1 and CDR2: MNHEY and SVGEGT. Trimming took 5 bases from V and 1 from J, leaving 9 bases between them. The CDR3 region is CASSQRQSGANVLTF. The CDR3 nucleotides are TGTGCCAGCAGTCAGCGACAGTCTGGGGCCAACGTCCTGACTTTC.

This clone occurred a few times. The J gene is TRBJ2-5, the V gene TRBV6-2 or TRBV6-3; TRBD1 matches 9 bases. This CDR3 is built from 15 residues. The germline V gene encodes CDR1 MNHEY and CDR2 SVGEGT. Trimming at V came to 5 bases and at J to 5 bases, leaving 9 bases not matched to a gene. This chain's CDR3 is CASSRRDRVVETQYF. For the CDR3, the DNA is TGTGCCAGCAGTCGCCGGGACAGGGTGGTGGAGACCCAGTACTTC.

A few counts support this clone. The chain couples TRBV2 to TRBJ2-5, with D maybe TRBD2 (5 bases). V gave up 4 bases and J gave up 5 bases, with 8 bases separating them. Germline V CDR1 and CDR2: SNHLY, FYNNEI. The CDR3 is made up of 12 amino acids. The CDR3 here is CASSGTSETQYF. CDR3 nucleotide sequence: TGTGCCAGCAGTGGGACTTCGGAGACCCAGTACTTC.

V and J are TRBV11-2 and TRBJ2-1, with 8 bases identical to TRBD2. The CDR3 is 18 amino acids. V lost 5 bases to trimming and J lost 0 bases; unmatched junction nucleotides: 12. CDR1 is SGHAT, CDR2 FQNNGV, per germline. CDR3 in amino acids: CASSPRTSRSSSYNEQFF. CDR3 coding DNA: TGTGCCAGCAGCCCGAGGACTAGCCGCTCGAGCTCCTACAATGAGCAGTTCTTC.

V usage is TRBV5-1 and J usage is TRBJ2-7; 7 bases match TRBD2. Germline trimming cut 0 bases from V and 4 bases from J; bases unmatched to any gene: 4. Per germline, CDR1 SGHRS and CDR2 YFSETQ. This CDR3 region has 14 residues. The CDR3 nucleotides read TGCGCCAGCAGCTTGGGCGGGAGTGGGTACGAGCAGTACTTC. It yields the protein CASSLGGSGYEQYF.

This clone was seen only a few times. The chain recombines TRBV30 with TRBJ1-1, with a weak D call TRBD1 (6 bases). Germline lookup yields CDR1 GTSNPN and CDR2 SVGIG (reference sequence). The ends were cut back, 4 bases at V and 4 bases at J, with 13 bases in the middle. This CDR3 spans 13 amino acids. The CDR3 DNA sequence: TGTGCCTGGAAGGGGGGGGCCGGCACTGAAGCTTTCTTT. Translation: CAWKGGAGTEAFF.

The genes are TRBV10-2 and TRBJ1-5; D not resolved. The V gene lost 0 bases and the J gene lost 4 bases, with 7 bases spanning the gap. Germline V CDR1 and CDR2: WSHSY, SAAADI. The length of the CDR3 is 14 residues. CDR3 DNA: TGCGCCAGCAGTGAGTCCACTGCGAATCAGCCCCAGCATTTT. Its protein product is CASSESTANQPQHF.

This clone appeared a few times. V usage is TRBV9 and J usage is TRBJ2-2, with 11 bases fitting TRBD1. CDR3 length equals 14 residues. With 7 bases clipped from V and 6 bases from J, the junction kept 5 bases outside the gene matches. Germline V CDR1 and CDR2: SGDLS, YYNGEE. The CDR3 is CASARTGGSGELFF. CDR3 sequence (DNA): TGTGCCAGCGCTAGGACAGGGGGCTCCGGGGAGCTGTTTTTT.

The V and J genes are TRBV7-9 and TRBJ2-5, with D tentatively TRBD2 (6 bases). This CDR3 comprises 14 residues. Germline loops: CDR1 SEHNR, CDR2 FQNEAQ (reference sequence). Trimming took off 1 base at V and 2 bases at J, with 8 bases between the two ends. The CDR3 nucleotides are TGTGCCAGCAGCTTAGTTGGGGGGCAAGAGACCCAGTACTTC. This sequence encodes CASSLVGGQETQYF.

The V call is TRBV28, the J call TRBJ2-1; 11 bases align to TRBD2. This CDR3 spans 15 amino acids. V lost 3 bases, J lost 3 bases, and 1 base stayed unmatched. Germline CDR1 reads MDHEN; CDR2 reads SYDVKM. DNA for the CDR3: TGTGCCAGCAGTTTTAGCGGGAGGGGCTACAATGAGCAGTTCTTC. It is translated as CASSFSGRGYNEQFF.

The chain employs TRBV7-9 and TRBJ2-7, with TRBD2 identical over 8 bases. CDR3 size: 13 residues. The germline CDR1 and CDR2 sequences are SEHNR and FQNEAQ (reference sequence). The trim removed 3 bases at V and 5 bases at J, leaving 3 bases unmatched. CDR3 protein: CASSFAGGDEQYF. In DNA, the CDR3 is TGTGCCAGCAGCTTTGCGGGAGGTGACGAGCAGTACTTC.

This chain joins TRBV5-1 and TRBJ2-1; 13 bases match TRBD2. J was trimmed by 0 bases and V by 5 bases; bases with no gene match: 14. Germline V gives CDR1 SGHRS, CDR2 YFSETQ. There are 20 residues in the CDR3. DNA of the CDR3: TGCGCCAGCAGAGGGTTCGCGGGACTAGCGGGGCCCAGCTCCTACAATGAGCAGTTCTTC. Protein: CASRGFAGLAGPSSYNEQFF.

The chain joins TRBV10-3 to TRBJ2-1, with 14 bases identical to TRBD2. The CDR3 is 16 residues long. Germline V lookup: CDR1 ENHRY, CDR2 SYGVKD. V dropped 7 bases and J dropped 7; count of bases not matched to a gene: 9. The CDR3 sequence is CAIKPGTSGSRNEQFF. The CDR3 DNA reads as TGTGCCATCAAACCAGGGACTAGCGGGAGTAGGAATGAGCAGTTCTTC.

V is TRBV7-2 and J is TRBJ2-3; TRBD2 aligns across 11 bases. There are 16 residues in the CDR3. V lost 5 bases, J lost 1 base, and 5 bases stayed unmatched. The germline V gene encodes CDR1 SGHTA and CDR2 FQGNSA. The CDR3 nucleotides read TGTGCCAGCAGCCTTATACTAGCGGGGGGCACAGATACGCAGTATTTT. It encodes CASSLILAGGTDTQYF.

The V and J genes are TRBV20-1 and TRBJ2-7; possibly TRBD2 for D (5 bases). Trimming took off 3 bases at V and 0 bases at J, with 9 bases between the two ends. The CDR3 extends over 13 amino acids. Per germline, CDR1 DFQATT and CDR2 SNEGSKA (reference sequence). The CDR3, as DNA: TGCAGTGCTAGTGAAGGGAGCTCCTACGAGCAGTACTTC. It is translated as CSASEGSSYEQYF.

The chain has TRBV7-2 and TRBJ2-3; D not certain. Germline V gene lookup returns CDR1 SGHTA and CDR2 FQGNSA. This CDR3 is 16 amino acids long. Trimming cost V 1 base and J 2 bases, with 13 bases left between them. In DNA form, the CDR3 reads TGTGCCAGCAGCTTAGACTACCCCACCCCCACAGATACGCAGTATTTT. Its protein is CASSLDYPTPTDTQYF.

The chain is built from TRBV12-3 or TRBV12-4 and TRBJ2-3, with D possibly TRBD1 on 5 matching bases. The CDR3 loop spans 12 amino acids. The V gene lost 8 bases and the J gene lost 3 bases, with 9 bases spanning the gap. CDR3 sequence: CASGKGTDTQYF. The CDR3 nucleotides are TGTGCCAGCGGAAAGGGGACAGATACGCAGTATTTT.